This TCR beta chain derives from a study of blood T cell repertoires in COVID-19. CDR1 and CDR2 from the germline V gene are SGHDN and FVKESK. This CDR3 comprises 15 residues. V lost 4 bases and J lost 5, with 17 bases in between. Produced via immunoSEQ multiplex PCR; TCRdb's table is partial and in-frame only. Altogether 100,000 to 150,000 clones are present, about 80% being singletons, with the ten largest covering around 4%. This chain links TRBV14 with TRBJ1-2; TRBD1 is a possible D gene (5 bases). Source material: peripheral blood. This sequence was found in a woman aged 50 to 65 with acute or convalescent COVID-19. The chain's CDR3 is CASSRRPGAGYGYTF. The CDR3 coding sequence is TGTGCCAGCAGCCGTCGGCCCGGGGCGGGATATGGCTACACCTTC.